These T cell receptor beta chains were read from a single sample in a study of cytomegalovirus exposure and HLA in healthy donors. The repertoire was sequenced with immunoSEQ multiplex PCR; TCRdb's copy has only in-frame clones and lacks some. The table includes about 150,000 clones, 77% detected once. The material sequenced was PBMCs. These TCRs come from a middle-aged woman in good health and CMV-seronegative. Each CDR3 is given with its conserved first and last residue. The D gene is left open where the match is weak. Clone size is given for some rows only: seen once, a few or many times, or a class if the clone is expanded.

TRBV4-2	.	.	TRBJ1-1	CASSRPGLKGRSAEAFF	TGTGCCAGCAGCCGACCGGGACTAAAAGGGAGGTCGGCTGAAGCTTTCTTT
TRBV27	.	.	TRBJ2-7	CASSSGSLTYEQYF	TGTGCCAGCAGTTCCGGGTCCCTAACCTACGAGCAGTACTTC
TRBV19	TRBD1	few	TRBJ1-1	CASSAHRGMHTEAFF	TGTGCCAGTAGTGCTCACAGGGGAATGCACACTGAAGCTTTCTTT
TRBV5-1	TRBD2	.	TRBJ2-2	CASSLGGTSNTGELFF	TGCGCCAGCAGCTTGGGCGGGACTAGCAACACCGGGGAGCTGTTTTTT
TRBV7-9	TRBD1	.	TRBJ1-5	CASSLFLTGYSNQPQHF	TGTGCCAGCAGCTTATTTCTGACAGGGTATAGCAATCAGCCCCAGCATTTT
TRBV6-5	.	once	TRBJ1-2	CASRKEGVGYGYTF	TGTGCCAGCAGGAAAGAGGGAGTTGGCTATGGCTACACCTTC
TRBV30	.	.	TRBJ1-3	CAWGDGSSGNTIYF	TGTGCCTGGGGAGACGGGAGCTCTGGAAACACCATATATTTT
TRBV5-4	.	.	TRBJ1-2	CASSLDHWGEDGYTF	TGTGCCAGCAGCTTGGACCACTGGGGAGAGGATGGCTACACCTTC
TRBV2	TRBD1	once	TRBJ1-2	CASETGNYGYTF	TGTGCCAGCGAGACAGGGAACTATGGCTACACCTTC
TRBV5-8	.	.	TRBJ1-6	CASSPGGFTHSPLHF	TGTGCCAGCAGCCCTGGAGGCTTTACCCATTCACCCCTCCACTTT
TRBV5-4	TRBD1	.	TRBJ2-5	CASSFFGTGETQYF	TGTGCCAGCAGCTTCTTCGGGACAGGGGAGACCCAGTACTTC
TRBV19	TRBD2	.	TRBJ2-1	CASSLTSGYNEQFF	TGTGCCAGTAGTTTGACTAGCGGGTACAATGAGCAGTTCTTC
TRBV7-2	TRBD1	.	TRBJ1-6	CASSHPGQGFSPLHF	TGTGCCAGCAGCCACCCGGGACAGGGGTTTTCACCCCTCCACTTT
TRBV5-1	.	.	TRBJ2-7	CASSLETGYEQYF	TGCGCCAGCAGCTTGGAAACCGGCTACGAGCAGTACTTC
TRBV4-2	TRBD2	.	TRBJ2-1	CASSQVAGGGKNEQFF	TGTGCCAGCAGCCAAGTAGCGGGGGGGGGAAAAAATGAGCAGTTCTTC
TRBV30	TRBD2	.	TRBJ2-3	CAWRLAGGPDTQYF	TGTGCCTGGCGACTAGCGGGGGGGCCAGATACGCAGTATTTT
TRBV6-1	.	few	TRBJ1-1	CASSEAFAPARAEAFF	TGTGCCAGCAGTGAAGCGTTCGCGCCTGCGAGGGCTGAAGCTTTCTTT
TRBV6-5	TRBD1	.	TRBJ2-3	CASRQGLKTQYF	TGTGCCAGCCGACAGGGTTTGAAGACGCAGTATTTT
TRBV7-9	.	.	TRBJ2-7	CASSLTGYLEQYF	TGTGCCAGCAGCTTGACAGGTTACCTCGAGCAGTACTTC
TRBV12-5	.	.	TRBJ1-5	CASALPDQPQHF	TGTGCTAGTGCCCTCCCCGATCAGCCCCAGCATTTT
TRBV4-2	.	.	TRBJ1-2	CASSPGTQFYGYTF	TGTGCCAGCAGCCCCGGGACTCAGTTTTATGGCTACACCTTC
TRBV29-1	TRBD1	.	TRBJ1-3	CSVGTGGNTIYF	TGCAGCGTTGGGACAGGGGGAAACACCATATATTTT
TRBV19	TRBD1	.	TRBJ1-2	CASSVAGTGVDGYTF	TGTGCCAGTAGTGTTGCCGGGACAGGGGTGGATGGCTACACCTTC
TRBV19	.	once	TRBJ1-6	CASTGRDTHNSPLHF	TGTGCCAGTACCGGCCGGGACACTCATAATTCACCCCTCCACTTT
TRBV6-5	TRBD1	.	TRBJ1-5	CASRDRGVNQPQHF	TGTGCCAGCAGGGACAGGGGAGTAAATCAGCCCCAGCATTTT
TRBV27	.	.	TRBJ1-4	CASSPGPLNEKLFF	TGTGCCAGCAGCCCTGGCCCCCTTAATGAAAAACTGTTTTTT
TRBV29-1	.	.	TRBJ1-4	CSVRTANEKLFF	TGCAGCGTTCGGACAGCTAATGAAAAACTGTTTTTT
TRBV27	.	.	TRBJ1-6	CASSLYVRLARENSPLHF	TGTGCCAGCAGTTTATACGTGCGGCTGGCCAGGGAAAATTCACCCCTCCACTTT
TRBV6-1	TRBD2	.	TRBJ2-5	CASSDIPGLAGGLETQYF	TGTGCCAGCAGTGACATTCCGGGACTAGCGGGGGGGCTAGAGACCCAGTACTTC
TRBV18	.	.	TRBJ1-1	CASSPNRVEAFF	TGTGCCAGCTCACCAAATCGGGTTGAAGCTTTCTTT
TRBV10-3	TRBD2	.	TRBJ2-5	CAISGGGTGIQETQYF	TGTGCCATCAGTGGGGGGGGTACAGGAATCCAAGAGACCCAGTACTTC
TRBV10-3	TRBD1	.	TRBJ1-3	CAISGQGNGNTIYF	TGTGCCATCAGTGGACAGGGGAACGGAAACACCATATATTTT
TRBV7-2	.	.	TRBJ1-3	CASSPVGGRGNTIYF	TGTGCCAGCAGCCCGGTCGGGGGGCGAGGAAACACCATATATTTT
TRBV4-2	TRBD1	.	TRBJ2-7	CASSQEGTGVGYEQYF	TGTGCCAGCAGCCAAGAAGGGACAGGGGTGGGGTACGAGCAGTACTTC
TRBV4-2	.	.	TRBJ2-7	CASSHLWPGRFSSYHRRSSYEQYF	TGTGCCAGCAGCCATCTATGGCCAGGGAGGTTTTCCTCTTATCACAGAAGGTCCTCCTACGAGCAGTACTTC
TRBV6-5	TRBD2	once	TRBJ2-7	CASSYSPSGESYEQYF	TGTGCCAGCAGTTACTCACCCAGCGGGGAATCCTACGAGCAGTACTTC
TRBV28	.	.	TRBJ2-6	CASNRQFPSGANVLTF	TGTGCCAGCAACAGACAGTTCCCCTCTGGGGCCAACGTCCTGACTTTC
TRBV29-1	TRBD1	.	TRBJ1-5	CSVKTGGSQPQHF	TGCAGCGTTAAGACAGGGGGCAGTCAGCCCCAGCATTTT